The 30 T cell receptor beta chains listed next were all sequenced from one sample in a study of blood T cell repertoires in COVID-19. Measured with immunoSEQ multiplex PCR; TCRdb has only the in-frame clones, and not every one. The sample holds just over 90,000 clones, 86% seen once. Input material: peripheral blood. The receptors originated from a woman of 80 years or more with acute or convalescent COVID-19.

This clone was counted a single time. The genes are TRBV27 and TRBJ1-1; 10 positions agree with TRBD1. J lost 2 bases, V lost 5 bases, and 8 bases had no gene match. CDR1 and CDR2 from the germline V gene are MNHEY and SMNVEV (reference sequence). CDR3 length equals 16 residues. The CDR3 sequence: CASSPYRTGGNTEAFF. As DNA, the CDR3 is TGTGCCAGCAGTCCTTACCGGACAGGGGGAAACACTGAAGCTTTCTTT.

This sequence joins TRBV27 and TRBJ2-7, with D possibly being TRBD1 (6 bases). The CDR3 consists of 16 residues. Trimming cost V 5 bases and J 2 bases, with 19 bases left between them. Germline lookup yields CDR1 MNHEY and CDR2 SMNVEV (reference sequence). CDR3 nucleotide sequence: TGTGCCAGCAGTCCCCTGGCACAGGGACACCCCTACGAGCAGTACTTC. Translated, it gives CASSPLAQGHPYEQYF.

In regard to this clone: Other DNA sequences in this specimen translate into the identical CDR3. The rearrangement joins TRBV19 to TRBJ1-5; D is uncertain. The CDR3 covers 15 residues. The ends were cut back, 1 base at V and 0 bases at J, with 7 bases in the middle. Germline V gene data show CDR1 as LNHDA and CDR2 as SQIVND (reference sequence). CDR3 loop: CASSIGGYSNQPQHF. The CDR3 nucleotides read TGTGCCAGTAGTATAGGAGGTTATAGCAATCAGCCCCAGCATTTT.

The V gene is TRBV10-1, the J gene TRBJ2-7; 7 bases agree with TRBD2. The CDR3 runs 11 residues. Germline V CDR1 and CDR2: WNHNN, SYGVQD (reference sequence). Trimming removed 9 bases from V and 7 bases from J; junction bases left unmatched: 6. The CDR3, as DNA: TGCGCCAGTGGGGACTATGGGGAGCAGTACTTC. This codes for CASGDYGEQYF.

The chain recombines TRBV19 with TRBJ2-1; 9 bases line up with TRBD1. CDR3 size: 16 residues. CDR1 and CDR2 (germline): LNHDA, SQIVND (reference sequence). The V segment lost 4 bases and the J segment 4 bases; nucleotides outside the gene matches: 8. This chain's CDR3 is CASSTGGQGLYNEQFF. CDR3 nucleotides: TGTGCCAGTAGTACCGGGGGACAGGGACTATACAATGAGCAGTTCTTC.

The rearrangement links TRBV6-1 to TRBJ1-6; unclear D gene. V was pared by 2 bases and J by 1 base, with 6 bases between. Germline CDR1 and CDR2: MNHNS and SASEGT. CDR3 length: 15 residues. CDR3 sequence: CASSELRSYNSPLHF. For the CDR3, the DNA is TGTGCCAGCAGTGAACTGAGGTCCTATAATTCACCCCTCCACTTT.

The chain links TRBV24-1 to TRBJ2-5; a weak D match, TRBD1 (6 bases). This CDR3 has 15 residues. The germline CDR1 and CDR2 sequences are KGHDR and SFDVKD. Trimming removed 1 base at V and 5 bases at J, with 13 bases between. DNA for the CDR3: TGTGCCACCAGTGATTTATTGGGGGCTCGGGAGACCCAGTACTTC. Encoded protein: CATSDLLGARETQYF.

The V and J genes are TRBV3-1 (or the pseudogene TRBV3-2) and TRBJ2-2; TRBD1 matches 8 bases. V was clipped by 4 bases and J by 5 bases; unmatched bases: 9. Germline assignment: CDR1 LGHDT and CDR2 YNNKEL (reference sequence). CDR3 length: 16 amino acids. Written as DNA, the CDR3 is TGTGCCAGCAGCCGTCGACAGGGGCTGAGAACCGGGGAGCTGTTTTTT. It codes for CASSRRQGLRTGELFF.

The chain employs TRBV28 and TRBJ1-1; TRBD1 might be the D (6 bases). The germline V and J ends were trimmed by 5 bases and 12 bases, with 19 bases remaining between them. The CDR3 is 13 residues long. Looked up from germline, CDR1 is MDHEN and CDR2 is SYDVKM. For the CDR3, the DNA is TGTGCCAGCAGTCCCCCTCCGACAGGCAGGACTTTCTTT. Translating it yields CASSPPPTGRTFF.

V gene TRBV24-1 combines with J gene TRBJ1-2; 8 bases are a match to TRBD1. V was pared by 4 bases and J by 7 bases, with 10 bases of the junction left unmatched. This CDR3 comprises 15 residues. Germline V gives CDR1 KGHDR, CDR2 SFDVKD. CDR3 region: CATSENPGTGGGYTF. Written as DNA, the CDR3 is TGTGCCACCAGTGAGAACCCCGGGACAGGAGGTGGCTACACCTTC.

The chain has TRBV5-5 and TRBJ2-5; 8 positions agree with TRBD1. The CDR3 runs 16 residues. Trimming took 0 bases from V and 1 from J; bases not matched to a gene: 5. CDR1 is SGHKS and CDR2 is YYEKEE in the germline V gene (reference sequence). Written as DNA, the CDR3 is TGTGCCAGCAGCTTGGGGGCAGGGGGCCTCCAAGAGACCCAGTACTTC. Protein: CASSLGAGGLQETQYF. The full variable domain, in which reference TRBV5-5 and TRBJ2-5 provide the parts outside the CDR3, is DAGVTQSPTHLIKTRGQQVTLRCSPISGHKSVSWYQQVLGQGPQFIFQYYEKEERGRGNFPDRFSARQFPNYSSELNVNALLLGDSALYLCASSLGAGGLQETQYFGPGTRLLVL.

This chain links TRBV7-9 with TRBJ1-1; 7 bases align to TRBD1. Germline assignment: CDR1 SEHNR and CDR2 FQNEAQ (reference sequence). This CDR3 region has 15 residues. V lost 4 bases and J lost 4; bases outside the gene matches: 9. CDR3 region: CASSSTGWRSTEAFF. CDR3 nucleotides: TGTGCCAGCAGCTCGACAGGGTGGCGATCCACTGAAGCTTTCTTT.

The J gene is TRBJ2-3, the V gene TRBV6-5; the match to TRBD1 covers 9 bases. The germline V gene encodes CDR1 MNHEY and CDR2 SVGAGI. The CDR3 is 14 amino acids. With V trimmed by 7 bases and J by 8 bases, 10 bases remained unmatched. The CDR3 protein is CASIPGRGQGTQYF. The DNA for the CDR3 is TGTGCCAGCATCCCGGGGCGGGGACAGGGTACGCAGTATTTT.

The chain joins TRBV27 to TRBJ2-7, with D uncertain. Germline CDR1 is MNHEY and CDR2 is SMNVEV (reference sequence). The CDR3 runs 15 residues. V was trimmed by 6 bases and J by 0 bases, leaving 15 bases between them. CDR3 in DNA: TGTGCCAGCAGACCCACCCGAGGATTCTCCTACGAGCAGTACTTC. Translated: CASRPTRGFSYEQYF.

J is TRBJ2-1 and V is TRBV20-1, with 8 bases aligning to TRBD2. CDR3 size: 14 residues. Trimming cost V 3 bases and J 4 bases; bases outside gene matches: 5. Germline V gene sequence: CDR1 DFQATT, CDR2 SNEGSKA (reference sequence). CDR3 region: CSASPTSGYNEQFF. The DNA of the CDR3 is TGCAGTGCTAGTCCTACTAGCGGTTACAATGAGCAGTTCTTC.

The chain is built from TRBV20-1 and TRBJ1-2; tentatively, D is TRBD1 (5 bases). Germline loops: CDR1 DFQATT, CDR2 SNEGSKA (reference sequence). The CDR3 loop spans 13 amino acids. Trimming left V 3 bases short and J 3 bases short, with 11 bases between. The CDR3 DNA follows: TGCAGTGCTAGTCTCCGGGGGTACTATGGCTACACCTTC. This gives the protein CSASLRGYYGYTF.

This sequence joins TRBV5-4 and TRBJ2-2; 10 positions agree with TRBD2. CDR3 length: 15 amino acids. V lost 4 bases and J lost 6; bases outside the gene matches: 6. The germline V gene encodes CDR1 SGHNT and CDR2 YYREEE (reference sequence). Here the CDR3 DNA reads TGTGCCAGCAGCAGTAGAGCGGGGGGGGCCGGGGAGCTGTTTTTT. This gives the protein CASSSRAGGAGELFF. The whole variable domain, remainder taken from reference TRBV5-4 and TRBJ2-2, is ETGVTQSPTHLIKTRGQQVTLRCSSQSGHNTVSWYQQALGQGPQFIFQYYREEENGRGNFPPRFSGLQFPNYSSELNVNALELDDSALYLCASSSRAGGAGELFFGEGSRLTVL.

This chain connects TRBV5-1 to TRBJ2-5, with TRBD2 identical over 10 bases. This CDR3 has 15 amino acids. J was trimmed by 5 bases and V by 1 base; bases with no gene match: 5. Germline V gene sequence: CDR1 SGHRS, CDR2 YFSETQ. The CDR3 bases are TGCGCCAGCAGCTTGCAGCGGGGGGGCGGGGAGACCCAGTACTTC. Translating it yields CASSLQRGGGETQYF. The entire variable domain, with the rest obtained from reference TRBV5-1 and TRBJ2-5, is as follows: KAGVTQTPRYLIKTRGQQVTLSCSPISGHRSVSWYQQTPGQGLQFLFEYFSETQRNKGNFPGRFSGRQFSNSRSEMNVSTLELGDSALYLCASSLQRGGGETQYFGPGTRLLVL.

This clone showed up just once. This rearrangement joins TRBV2 to TRBJ1-6; the D gene is possibly TRBD1 (5 bases). The CDR3 extends over 18 amino acids. V lost 2 bases and J lost 0, with 14 bases in between. Germline CDR1 and CDR2: SNHLY and FYNNEI. CDR3 bases: TGTGCCAGCAGTGAAAGGTTCGGGGGAAGCTCCTATAATTCACCCCTCCACTTT. This encodes CASSERFGGSSYNSPLHF.

The V call is TRBV9, the J call TRBJ2-5, with no clear D. This CDR3 has 15 residues. Germline CDR1 SGDLS, CDR2 YYNGEE. The germline V and J ends were trimmed by 1 base and 5 bases, with 15 bases remaining between them. CDR3 coding DNA: TGTGCCAGCAGCGTAAACCCCTCGGGTTCGGAGACCCAGTACTTC. Translated, it gives CASSVNPSGSETQYF.

The chain links TRBV7-3 to TRBJ1-6; D ambiguous. The CDR3 loop spans 15 amino acids. Germline V gene lookup returns CDR1 SGHTA and CDR2 FQGTGA. The V gene lost 1 base and the J gene lost 8 bases, with 12 bases spanning the gap. The CDR3 sequence is CASSLRPWGDSPLHF. CDR3 DNA sequence: TGTGCCAGCAGCTTAAGACCATGGGGAGATTCACCCCTCCACTTT.

The CDR3 region is CASSLGGGPYNEQFF. In DNA form, the CDR3 reads TGTGCCAGCAGCTTGGGCGGGGGGCCTTACAATGAGCAGTTCTTC. The chain recombines TRBV7-3 with TRBJ2-1; 8 bases match TRBD2. This CDR3 has 15 amino acids. CDR1 is SGHTA, CDR2 FQGTGA, per germline. V lost 3 bases to trimming and J lost 4 bases; unmatched junction nucleotides: 5.

The chain joins TRBV11-2 to TRBJ1-2; TRBD1 might be the D (5 bases). This CDR3 region has 14 residues. Trimming pared 2 bases from V and 0 bases from J, leaving 7 bases between. Germline CDR1 is SGHAT and CDR2 is FQNNGV. CDR3 region: CASSLTGTNYGYTF. CDR3 DNA sequence: TGTGCCAGCAGCTTAACAGGAACTAACTATGGCTACACCTTC.

This clone was counted only a few times. The chain has TRBV5-1 and TRBJ1-1; possibly TRBD1 for D (5 bases). Trimming removed 7 bases from V and 1 base from J, with 8 bases in between. Germline-derived CDR1 and CDR2 are SGHRS and YFSETQ. The CDR3 covers 12 residues. The CDR3 is CASGQGNTEAFF. The CDR3 bases are TGCGCCAGCGGGCAGGGGAACACTGAAGCTTTCTTT.

This clone was counted a single time. V usage is TRBV7-9 and J usage is TRBJ1-2, with D unclear. With 3 bases removed from V and 7 bases from J, the gap between germline ends came to 9 bases. CDR1 is SEHNR, CDR2 FQNEAQ, per germline (reference sequence). The CDR3 is 12 residues long. The CDR3 DNA reads as TGTGCCAGCAGCTTCCAGTCGGGTGGCTACACCTTC. Amino acid sequence: CASSFQSGGYTF.

The rearrangement uses TRBV5-4 and TRBJ2-7; D may be TRBD1 (6 bases). V gave up 2 bases and J gave up 7 bases, with 13 bases separating them. CDR3 length: 13 residues. Germline V gene lookup returns CDR1 SGHNT and CDR2 YYREEE (reference sequence). The CDR3 DNA sequence: TGTGCCAGCAGCTTTACAGGGAGCGGAGAGCAGTACTTC. Translation: CASSFTGSGEQYF.

CDR3 in DNA: TGTGCCAGTAGTACCGGACAGGGGAAATATAATGAAAAACTGTTTTTT. Its protein is CASSTGQGKYNEKLFF. The chain recombines TRBV19 with TRBJ1-4; the match to TRBD1 covers 9 bases. J lost 4 bases, V lost 4 bases, and 7 bases had no gene match. Germline V lookup: CDR1 LNHDA, CDR2 SQIVND (reference sequence). The CDR3 is made up of 16 amino acids.

The V gene is TRBV5-1, the J gene TRBJ1-1; TRBD1 matches at 7 bases. The germline V gene encodes CDR1 SGHRS and CDR2 YFSETQ. The CDR3 length is 15 residues. V trimming: 4 bases; J trimming: 0 bases; junction bases outside the gene matches: 6. CDR3 in amino acids: CASSQNDRVNTEAFF. The CDR3 nucleotides read TGCGCCAGCAGCCAAAATGACAGGGTGAACACTGAAGCTTTCTTT.

The rearrangement links TRBV30 to TRBJ1-6; D is possibly TRBD1 (6 bases). The CDR3 length is 14 residues. The V end lost 2 bases, the J end lost 10 bases, and 15 bases lay between the germline ends. From germline, CDR1 is GTSNPN and CDR2 SVGIG (reference sequence). Written as DNA, the CDR3 is TGTGCCTGGAGTTTGGGATGGGGGCGGTCACCCCTCCACTTT. This codes for CAWSLGWGRSPLHF.

The chain recombines TRBV19 with TRBJ1-1, with D possibly being TRBD1 (5 bases). The CDR3 loop spans 13 amino acids. CDR1 LNHDA and CDR2 SQIVND come from the germline V gene (reference sequence). V lost 3 bases, J lost 4 bases, and 9 bases lay in between. The CDR3 sequence is CASSIGGGTEAFF. CDR3 sequence (DNA): TGTGCCAGTAGTATCGGGGGGGGCACTGAAGCTTTCTTT.